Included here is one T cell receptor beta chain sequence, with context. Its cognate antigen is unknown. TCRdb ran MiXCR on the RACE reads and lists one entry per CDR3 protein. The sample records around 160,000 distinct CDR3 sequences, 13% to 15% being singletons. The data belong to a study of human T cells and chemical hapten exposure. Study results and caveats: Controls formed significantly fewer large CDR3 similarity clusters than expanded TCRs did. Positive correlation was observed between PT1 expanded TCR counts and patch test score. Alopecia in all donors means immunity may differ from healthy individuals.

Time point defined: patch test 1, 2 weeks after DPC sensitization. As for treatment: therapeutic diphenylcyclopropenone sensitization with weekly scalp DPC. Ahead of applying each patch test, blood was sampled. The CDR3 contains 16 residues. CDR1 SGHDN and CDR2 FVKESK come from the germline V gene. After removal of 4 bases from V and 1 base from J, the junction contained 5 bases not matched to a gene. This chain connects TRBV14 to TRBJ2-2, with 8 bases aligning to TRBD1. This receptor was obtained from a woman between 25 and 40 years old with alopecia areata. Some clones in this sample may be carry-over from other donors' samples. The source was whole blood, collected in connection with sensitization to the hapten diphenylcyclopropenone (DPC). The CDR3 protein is CASSPTGTGNTGELFF. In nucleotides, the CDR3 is TGTGCCAGCAGCCCAACCGGGACAGGGAACACCGGGGAGCTGTTTTTT.